This T cell receptor beta chain emerged from a study of blood T cells in healthy people across ages. This clonotype came up many times. A second PCR, run for roughly 7 to 11 cycles, used a sample-barcoded 5' primer plus a J-beta primer mix. TCRdb re-analysed the 5' RACE reads in MiXCR, keeping a single row per CDR3 protein. The top ten hold about an eighth of the sample, which has under 850,000 distinct CDR3 sequences, 35% to 40% seen once. The sequenced sample was blood. This receptor was obtained from a man aged 18 to 29 in good health.

CDR3 protein: CASSLTGGTTDTQYF. The CDR3 DNA sequence: TGTGCCAGCAGTTTGACAGGGGGTACCACAGATACGCAGTATTTT. The chain joins TRBV12-3 or TRBV12-4 to TRBJ2-3, with 9 bases aligning to TRBD1. This CDR3 is built from 15 residues. V lost 3 bases to trimming and J lost 2 bases; unmatched junction nucleotides: 3.